The table lists the clone carrying this T cell receptor beta chain with many counts. Time point noted: patch test 1, 2 weeks after DPC sensitization. The treatment is: therapeutic diphenylcyclopropenone sensitization with weekly scalp DPC. This specimen belongs to a study of human T cells and chemical hapten exposure. TCRdb redid the calling of the RACE reads with MiXCR, one entry per CDR3 protein. This table has 80,000 to 95,000 distinct CDR3 sequences, about 10% appearing once. The CDR3 runs to 19 residues. Germline CDR1 LGHDT, CDR2 YNNKEL (reference sequence). V lost 1 base and J lost 7, with 23 bases in between.

The starting material was whole blood, obtained in connection with sensitization to the hapten diphenylcyclopropenone (DPC). The chain couples TRBV3-1 to TRBJ1-6; tentatively, D is TRBD1 (6 bases). The sequence was obtained from a woman in her forties or fifties with alopecia areata. Some clones in this sample may be carry-over from other donors' samples. The CDR3 DNA reads TGTGCCAGCAGCCAAGGGTCCGCGGGCCTGGGGGCCGACAATTCACCCCTCCACTTT. Its translation is CASSQGSAGLGADNSPLHF.